The 31 T cell receptor beta chains presented below share a single source sample, sequenced in a study of blood T cell repertoires in COVID-19. Data came from immunoSEQ multiplex PCR; TCRdb stores just in-frame clones and leaves some out. The sample includes 200,000 to 250,000 clones, around 90% seen only once; the top ten take roughly 10%. Specimen: PBMCs or T cells enriched from blood (not recorded which). These receptor sequences come from a man between 25 and 39 years old who had recovered from COVID-19.

This clone is a singleton in its sample. The chain combines TRBV7-2 with TRBJ2-2, with D unresolved. The germline CDR1 and CDR2 sequences are SGHTA and FQGNSA. The CDR3 contains 11 residues. V lost 7 bases to trimming and J lost 7 bases, with 7 bases between them. For the CDR3, the DNA is TGTGCCAGCACCCCGGGCGGGGAGCTGTTTTTT. Translation: CASTPGGELFF.

The chain is built from TRBV24-1 and TRBJ2-5; the match to TRBD2 covers 7 bases. This CDR3 is built from 15 residues. The V gene's germline CDR1 is KGHDR and CDR2 SFDVKD. Trimming cost V 5 bases and J 0 bases; bases outside gene matches: 5. The CDR3 region has the DNA TGTGCCACCAGTGGGTCTAGCGGCTACCAAGAGACCCAGTACTTC. It encodes CATSGSSGYQETQYF.

This rearrangement joins TRBV6-4 to TRBJ2-2, with a weak D call TRBD2 (5 bases). V was shortened by 7 bases and J by 0 bases, with 6 bases between the two germline ends. The V gene's germline CDR1 is MRHNA and CDR2 SNTAGT. This CDR3 is 13 amino acids long. CDR3 amino acids: CASKGANTGELFF. CDR3 DNA: TGTGCCAGCAAGGGAGCGAACACCGGGGAGCTGTTTTTT.

The J gene is TRBJ2-3, the V gene TRBV11-2, with 8 bases matching TRBD1. The CDR3 totals 15 residues. Trimming cost V 5 bases and J 4 bases; bases outside gene matches: 8. Germline CDR1 reads SGHAT; CDR2 reads FQNNGV. The DNA of the CDR3 is TGTGCCAGCAGCCCCACGACAGGGGTTGCAGATACGCAGTATTTT. Its protein is CASSPTTGVADTQYF.

This clone was observed a handful of times. The chain combines TRBV5-4 with TRBJ1-2; 10 bases are a match to TRBD1. Germline V gene lookup returns CDR1 SGHNT and CDR2 YYREEE (reference sequence). CDR3 length equals 15 residues. The ends lost 5 bases at V and 8 bases at J; junction bases unmatched: 12. CDR3 protein: CASRPWTGGEGGYTF. The CDR3 coding sequence is TGTGCCAGCAGACCCTGGACAGGGGGTGAAGGCGGCTACACCTTC.

The chain uses TRBV28 and TRBJ1-5; the match to TRBD1 covers 12 bases. The CDR3 extends over 17 amino acids. The germline V gene encodes CDR1 MDHEN and CDR2 SYDVKM. J gave up 5 bases and V 2 bases, and 7 bases lay outside the gene matches. CDR3 residues: CASSLRWDRGPHQPQHF. The CDR3 DNA is TGTGCCAGCAGTTTAAGGTGGGACAGGGGGCCACATCAGCCCCAGCATTTT.

The genes are TRBV5-4 and TRBJ1-1; 10 nucleotides agree with TRBD1. This CDR3 comprises 14 residues. V lost 2 bases, J lost 3 bases, and 1 base stayed unmatched. Germline V gene data show CDR1 as SGHNT and CDR2 as YYREEE (reference sequence). In DNA, the CDR3 is TGTGCCAGCAGCTTCGGACAGGGGGACACTGAAGCTTTCTTT. It is translated as CASSFGQGDTEAFF. Based on the CDR3 plus reference TRBV5-4 and TRBJ1-1, the full variable domain is ETGVTQSPTHLIKTRGQQVTLRCSSQSGHNTVSWYQQALGQGPQFIFQYYREEENGRGNFPPRFSGLQFPNYSSELNVNALELDDSALYLCASSFGQGDTEAFFGQGTRLTVV.

J is TRBJ2-2 and V is TRBV4-3; D might be TRBD1 (6 bases). V lost 4 bases, J lost 7 bases, and 10 bases lay in between. Germline CDR1 reads LGHNA; CDR2 reads YSLEER. This CDR3 comprises 13 residues. In DNA form, the CDR3 reads TGCGCCAGCAGCCTACAGGGTATCGGGGAGCTGTTTTTT. This codes for CASSLQGIGELFF.

The chain uses TRBV10-2 and TRBJ2-3; D gene uncertain. The CDR3 totals 12 residues. CDR1 is WSHSY, CDR2 SAAADI, per germline. The V end lost 2 bases, the J end lost 9 bases, and 9 bases lay between the germline ends. As DNA, the CDR3 is TGCGCCAGCAGTGAGAATGTCGAGACGCAGTATTTT. Its translation is CASSENVETQYF.

The gene calls are TRBV30 and TRBJ2-1; 8 nucleotides align to TRBD2. Germline V gene lookup returns CDR1 GTSNPN and CDR2 SVGIG (reference sequence). This CDR3 spans 12 amino acids. With 3 bases clipped from V and 14 bases from J, the junction kept 9 bases outside the gene matches. This CDR3 is CAWRGDKRGKFF. The CDR3 nucleotides read TGTGCCTGGAGGGGCGATAAGCGGGGGAAGTTCTTC.

The V and J genes are TRBV7-8 and TRBJ1-1; D remains unclear. The germline CDR1 and CDR2 sequences are SGHVS and FQNEAQ. There are 14 residues in the CDR3. The germline V and J ends were trimmed by 1 base and 0 bases, with 6 bases remaining between them. The CDR3 is CASSLVSVNTEAFF. The CDR3 region has the DNA TGTGCCAGCAGCTTAGTATCAGTGAACACTGAAGCTTTCTTT. Combining the CDR3 with reference TRBV7-8 and TRBJ1-1 gives the whole variable domain GAGVSQSPRYKVAKRGQDVALRCDPISGHVSLFWYQQALGQGPEFLTYFQNEAQLDKSGLPSDRFFAERPEGSVSTLKIQRTQQEDSAVYLCASSLVSVNTEAFFGQGTRLTVV.

The chain recombines TRBV19 with TRBJ1-6; D not resolved. V was pared by 5 bases and J by 0 bases, with 17 bases between. CDR1 and CDR2 from the germline V gene are LNHDA and SQIVND (reference sequence). This CDR3 comprises 18 residues. The chain's CDR3 is CASSPPGGSSSYNSPLHF. CDR3 nucleotide sequence: TGTGCCAGTAGTCCTCCCGGAGGTTCGAGCTCCTATAATTCACCCCTCCACTTT.

V gene TRBV12-3 or TRBV12-4 combines with J gene TRBJ2-1; D unresolved. The CDR3 is 11 amino acids. V gave up 3 bases and J gave up 9 bases, with 6 bases separating them. The CDR3 nucleotides are TGTGCCAGCAGTTTTTATCTTGAGCAGTTCTTC. This gives the protein CASSFYLEQFF.

V usage is TRBV28 and J usage is TRBJ2-3; the D gene is possibly TRBD2 (5 bases). V lost 1 base, J lost 0 bases, and 14 bases lay in between. Germline CDR1 reads MDHEN; CDR2 reads SYDVKM. CDR3 length equals 17 residues. CDR3 sequence reads: CASSLSGGRPSTDTQYF. CDR3 coding DNA: TGTGCCAGCAGTTTATCCGGAGGCAGGCCTAGCACAGATACGCAGTATTTT.

With regard to this clone: A much larger clone differs by one base, so this may be a read error. The chain recombines TRBV7-2 with TRBJ1-2; 7 bases line up with TRBD1. Germline assignment: CDR1 SGHTA and CDR2 FQGNSA. The CDR3 sequence is 14 residues long. The CDR3 region is CANSFYSRGDGYTF. The CDR3 coding sequence is TGTGCCAACAGCTTTTATTCCAGGGGGGACGGCTACACCTTC.

The rearrangement links TRBV7-6 to TRBJ2-1; a weak D match, TRBD2 (6 bases). The germline V gene has CDR1 SGHVS and CDR2 FNYEAQ. The CDR3 totals 13 residues. Trimming pared 2 bases from V and 8 bases from J, leaving 10 bases between. CDR3 nucleotides: TGTGCCAGCAGCTTAACTAGCAATGATGAGCAGTTCTTC. Its translation is CASSLTSNDEQFF. The complete variable domain, with remaining parts taken from reference TRBV7-6 and TRBJ2-1, reads GAGVSQSPRYKVTKRGQDVALRCDPISGHVSLYWYRQALGQGPEFLTYFNYEAQQDKSGLPNDRFSAERPEGSISTLTIQRTEQRDSAMYRCASSLTSNDEQFFGPGTRLTVL.

CDR3 sequence (DNA): TGCGCCAGCAGCGCGGGACAGGAGAACAATGAGCAGTTCTTC. Residues: CASSAGQENNEQFF. The rearrangement joins TRBV5-1 to TRBJ2-1, with TRBD1 identical over 8 bases. V was pared by 4 bases and J by 5 bases, with 5 bases of the junction left unmatched. The germline V gene has CDR1 SGHRS and CDR2 YFSETQ. CDR3 length equals 14 residues.

The rearrangement joins TRBV2 to TRBJ1-2; tentative D call: TRBD1 (6 bases). CDR3 length equals 12 residues. Germline values: CDR1 SNHLY, CDR2 FYNNEI. Trimming left V 5 bases short and J 12 bases short, with 16 bases between. In nucleotides, the CDR3 is TGTGCCAGCAGTCTTTTATCTTGGGGGCACACCTTC. Protein: CASSLLSWGHTF.

The chain recombines TRBV6-5 with TRBJ1-6, with TRBD1 identical over 10 bases. The CDR3 has 15 amino acids. Germline CDR1 is MNHEY and CDR2 is SVGAGI. V lost 0 bases to trimming and J lost 11 bases; unmatched junction nucleotides: 4. The chain's CDR3 is CASSYSRDRGAPLHF. The CDR3 DNA sequence: TGTGCCAGCAGTTACTCCCGGGACAGGGGTGCACCCCTCCACTTT.

The chain carries TRBV28 and TRBJ1-1; D call uncertain. CDR1 MDHEN and CDR2 SYDVKM come from the germline V gene. The length of the CDR3 is 14 residues. Deletions cut 9 bases from V and 0 bases from J, with 14 bases between. The CDR3 coding sequence is TGTGCCAGTCGCCCCCATAACATGAACACTGAAGCTTTCTTT. Its protein is CASRPHNMNTEAFF.

V is TRBV27 and J is TRBJ1-1; the D gene is possibly TRBD1 (5 bases). The CDR3 sequence is 15 residues long. CDR1 and CDR2 from the germline V gene are MNHEY and SMNVEV (reference sequence). Trimming removed 6 bases at V and 3 bases at J, with 17 bases between. CDR3 amino acids: CASRMMTDFYTEAFF. CDR3 in DNA: TGTGCCAGCAGGATGATGACAGACTTCTACACTGAAGCTTTCTTT.

This chain links TRBV4-3 with TRBJ1-2, with D possibly TRBD1 on 5 matching bases. The CDR3 contains 15 residues. Looked up from germline, CDR1 is LGHNA and CDR2 is YSLEER. V gave up 0 bases and J gave up 7 bases, with 15 bases separating them. The CDR3 DNA is TGCGCCAGCAGCCAAGATCAGGGTCGGGCGGCTGGCTACACCTTC. As protein: CASSQDQGRAAGYTF.

This chain links TRBV11-2 with TRBJ2-6, with TRBD1 matching 7 bases. The CDR3 sequence is 14 residues long. Germline CDR1 and CDR2: SGHAT and FQNNGV. V lost 8 bases, J lost 2 bases, and 3 bases stayed unmatched. The CDR3 DNA follows: TGTGCCAGCGACCAGGGGGCTGGGGCCAACGTCCTGACTTTC. Translating it yields CASDQGAGANVLTF.

This sequence joins TRBV18 and TRBJ2-1; possibly TRBD1 for D (5 bases). The CDR3 loop spans 15 amino acids. CDR1 is KGHSH and CDR2 is LQKENI in the germline V gene. The germline V and J ends were trimmed by 3 bases and 4 bases, with 13 bases remaining between them. In DNA, the CDR3 is TGTGCCAGCTCACCGGTAGGGGCCCCTTACAATGAGCAGTTCTTC. This sequence encodes CASSPVGAPYNEQFF.

The chain recombines TRBV9 with TRBJ2-5, with 9 bases that match TRBD1. Germline V gene sequence: CDR1 SGDLS, CDR2 YYNGEE. The CDR3 has 15 residues. V dropped 4 bases and J dropped 2; count of bases not matched to a gene: 6. CDR3 loop: CASSLGTGSQETQYF. In DNA form, the CDR3 reads TGTGCCAGCAGCCTCGGGACAGGGTCACAAGAGACCCAGTACTTC.

The CDR3 region is CASSPGVYNEQFF. The CDR3 nucleotides read TGTGCCAGCAGCCCGGGAGTTTACAATGAGCAGTTCTTC. V and J are TRBV28 and TRBJ2-1; perhaps TRBD2 as D (6 bases). Germline V gene sequence: CDR1 MDHEN, CDR2 SYDVKM. The CDR3 loop spans 13 amino acids. V was trimmed by 6 bases and J by 4 bases, leaving 10 bases between them.

The V gene is TRBV19, the J gene TRBJ2-3; D perhaps matches TRBD1 (6 bases). CDR3 length: 14 residues. The V and J ends lost 4 bases and 3 bases respectively, with 11 bases between them. Germline V gene data show CDR1 as LNHDA and CDR2 as SQIVND (reference sequence). The CDR3 DNA follows: TGTGCCAGTAGTAACTACAGGGATACAGATACGCAGTATTTT. This gives the protein CASSNYRDTDTQYF.

The chain is built from TRBV5-4 and TRBJ2-5; tentative D call: TRBD1 (5 bases). Germline CDR1 reads SGHNT; CDR2 reads YYREEE (reference sequence). CDR3 length: 14 amino acids. V was pared by 1 base and J by 3 bases, with 10 bases between. CDR3 DNA: TGTGCCAGCAGCTTGCCCCGCAGGGAAGAGACCCAGTACTTC. Its translation: CASSLPRREETQYF.

This rearrangement joins TRBV7-2 to TRBJ1-1, with 9 positions matching TRBD1. Germline V gene sequence: CDR1 SGHTA, CDR2 FQGNSA. Losses at the gene ends were 5 bases for V and 4 bases for J; bases not matched to a gene: 8. There are 15 residues in the CDR3. The CDR3 region has the DNA TGTGCCAGCAGCCGGGGGGGGACAGGGAGCACTGAAGCTTTCTTT. Residues: CASSRGGTGSTEAFF. Full variable domain (remainder filled in from reference TRBV7-2 and TRBJ1-1): GAGVSQSPSNKVTEKGKDVELRCDPISGHTALYWYRQSLGQGLEFLIYFQGNSAPDKSGLPSDRFSAERTGGSVSTLTIQRTQQEDSAVYLCASSRGGTGSTEAFFGQGTRLTVV.

This chain joins TRBV6-1 and TRBJ2-1; D remains unclear. V lost 2 bases and J 4 bases, leaving 15 bases between the germline ends. This CDR3 spans 16 amino acids. Germline V gene lookup returns CDR1 MNHNS and CDR2 SASEGT. CDR3 region: CASSERPLGIYNEQFF. The CDR3 nucleotides are TGTGCCAGCAGTGAAAGGCCCCTAGGAATATACAATGAGCAGTTCTTC.

The chain has TRBV6-5 and TRBJ1-5; D not certain. The ends were cut back, 8 bases at V and 0 bases at J, with 8 bases in the middle. The CDR3 consists of 13 residues. Germline-derived CDR1 and CDR2 are MNHEY and SVGAGI. DNA for the CDR3: TGTGCCAGCGGGCCACTTAGCAATCAGCCCCAGCATTTT. Translating it yields CASGPLSNQPQHF.